This is a list of T cell receptor beta chains from one sample in a study of T cell changes during pregnancy in multiple sclerosis. TCRdb's copy holds only in-frame clones and misses some; the assay was immunoSEQ multiplex PCR. The data contain about 43,000 clones, around 90% of them seen just once; the ten biggest clones take up about 4.7%. The sequencing here drew on peripheral blood, taken in the second trimester of pregnancy. These receptors were obtained from a female donor in good health, enrolled as a control in a pregnancy study. Both conserved end residues are part of each CDR3. D genes are given only for firm matches. Size is stated for part of the rows, as once, few or many counts, or as a class when the clone is expanded.

len,j_gene,abundance,v_gene,d_gene,CDR3nt,CDR3aa
15,TRBJ2-5,.,TRBV11-2,TRBD2,TGTGCCAGCAGCTTGATAGCGGGGAAACAAGAGACCCAGTACTTC,CASSLIAGKQETQYF
16,TRBJ2-5,.,TRBV4-2,TRBD2,TGTGCCAGCAGCCAAGAGGGTACAGCGGGACGACAGACCCAGTACTTC,CASSQEGTAGRQTQYF
13,TRBJ1-1,.,TRBV2,.,TGTGCCAGCGGGAGGATTTGGGGCACTGAAGCTTTCTTT,CASGRIWGTEAFF
13,TRBJ2-7,few,TRBV6-4,.,TGTGCCAGCAGTGACTCGGAGGGGCTTGAGCAGTACTTC,CASSDSEGLEQYF
14,TRBJ1-1,.,TRBV10-3,.,TGTGCCATCAGTGACCCCCTGCGGGGCGCTGAAGCTTTCTTT,CAISDPLRGAEAFF
16,TRBJ2-2,.,TRBV5-1,TRBD1,TGCGCCAGCAGCCAAGCCGGGACAGGGGGCACCGGGGAGCTGTTTTTT,CASSQAGTGGTGELFF
15,TRBJ1-1,.,TRBV11-3,TRBD1,TGTGCCAGCAGCGTTATACAGGGGGTTAACACTGAAGCTTTCTTT,CASSVIQGVNTEAFF
11,TRBJ1-2,once,TRBV6-5,.,TGTGCCAGCGGGGCAGGGGCTGGCTACACCTTC,CASGAGAGYTF
16,TRBJ2-3,.,TRBV18,TRBD2,TGTGCCAGCTCTCCGCTAGCGGGAGGTCTGGCAGATACGCAGTATTTT,CASSPLAGGLADTQYF
14,TRBJ2-7,.,TRBV30,.,TGTGCCTGGAGTAGGCAGAACAGCCGCTACGAGCAGTACTTC,CAWSRQNSRYEQYF
16,TRBJ2-1,once,TRBV5-1,.,TGCGCCAGCAGCCCCTTCTCCGGGAGCTCCTACAATGAGCAGTTCTTC,CASSPFSGSSYNEQFF
12,TRBJ1-2,few,TRBV27,.,TGTGCCAGCAGAGGACAGTACGGTGGCTACACCTTC,CASRGQYGGYTF
14,TRBJ2-1,.,TRBV29-1,.,TGCAGCGTTGAACGGTCTGCGTCCTACAATGAGCAGTTCTTC,CSVERSASYNEQFF
13,TRBJ1-2,.,TRBV11-1,TRBD1,TGTGCCAGCAGCCTTGGGACAGGGCTCGGCTACACCTTC,CASSLGTGLGYTF
15,TRBJ2-3,once,TRBV4-1,.,TGCGCCAGCAGCCAAGATCGGAGTAGCTCAGATACGCAGTATTTT,CASSQDRSSSDTQYF
14,TRBJ2-1,.,TRBV14,TRBD2,TGTGCCAGAAAAGGACTAGACGGGGGGAATGAGCAGTTCTTC,CARKGLDGGNEQFF
16,TRBJ2-3,.,TRBV7-9,TRBD2,TGTGCCAGCAGCGCCCTAGCGGGGGGCGTCACAGATACGCAGTATTTT,CASSALAGGVTDTQYF
15,TRBJ1-5,.,TRBV19,.,TGTGCCAGTGAGGAGGTAAAGAATAGCAATCAGCCCCAGCATTTT,CASEEVKNSNQPQHF
17,TRBJ2-3,.,TRBV4-2,TRBD2,TGTGCCAGCAGCCAGGATCCGACTAGCGGGGGGGCCCATACGCAGTATTTT,CASSQDPTSGGAHTQYF
15,TRBJ1-1,.,TRBV19,.,TGTGCCAGTAGTATAGCTCAGGGGTGGTGGACTGAAGCTTTCTTT,CASSIAQGWWTEAFF